This is a list of T cell receptor beta chains from one sample in a study of blood T cell repertoires in COVID-19. Here immunoSEQ multiplex PCR was the method, and the copy in TCRdb shows in-frame clones only, minus some. This table holds tens of thousands of clones, about 90% found once. Specimen: peripheral blood. Receptors originate from a man aged 45-65 years with active COVID-19. CDR3s include the opening cysteine and the closing phenylalanine or tryptophan. A D gene is named only where the DNA matches it firmly. Size is omitted from some rows. Given values are once, few, many or a class for expanded clones.

>TRBJ1-3|.|TRBV5-1|.
TGCGCCAGCAGCTTGGGGGCAACTGGAAACACCATATATTTT
CASSLGATGNTIYF
>TRBJ2-3|.|TRBV6-5|.
TGTGCCAGCAGCTCGGGTGATACGCAGTATTTT
CASSSGDTQYF
>TRBJ2-1|TRBD1|TRBV27|.
TGTGCCAGCAAGAGGACAGGGGGTGGTGAGCAGTTCTTC
CASKRTGGGEQFF
>TRBJ2-5|.|TRBV7-2|.
TGTGCCAGCAGCAACGCCAGGGAGACCCAGTACTTC
CASSNARETQYF
>TRBJ2-1|.|TRBV9|.
TGTGCCAGCAGCCCCTACGACAATGAGCAGTTCTTC
CASSPYDNEQFF
>TRBJ1-5|TRBD1|TRBV10-1|once
TGCGCCAGCAGGGAGACAGGGGGGCGCAATCAGCCCCAGCATTTT
CASRETGGRNQPQHF
>TRBJ2-5|TRBD1|TRBV5-6|.
TGTGCCAGCAGCGGCGGGACAGGGGGAGAGACCCAGTACTTC
CASSGGTGGETQYF
>TRBJ2-1|.|TRBV5-1|.
TGCGCCAGCAGCTTGATGAGGACGGGGTCCTACAATGAGCAGTTCTTC
CASSLMRTGSYNEQFF
>TRBJ2-7|.|TRBV6-5|.
TGTGCCAGCAAATACGGGGGTAACTACGAGCAGTACTTC
CASKYGGNYEQYF
>TRBJ2-7|TRBD1|TRBV7-2|.
TGTGCCAGCAGCACCGGGACAGGGATGCCCTACGAGCAGTACTTC
CASSTGTGMPYEQYF